These 21 T cell receptor beta chains were all obtained from the same sample, sequenced in a study of Ad26.COV2.S vaccination and SARS-CoV-2 variants. Clones were sequenced by immunoSEQ multiplex PCR, and TCRdb holds only the in-frame ones, with some missing. The profile covers some 340,000 clones, with just under 85% appearing a single time and around 2% taken by the ten largest. Treatment here: roughly 18 received Ad26.COV2.S at low or high dose, single or two shots; a few received placebo; per-sample allocation not given. Vaccine and placebo recipients were sampled on day 63 after the first injection. Material: peripheral blood, obtained in a trial of Ad26.COV2.S vaccine versus placebo. The receptors here all came from a person between 18 and 60 years old who received the Ad26.COV2.S COVID-19 vaccine or a placebo.

The chain joins TRBV9 to TRBJ2-1, with a tentative D call TRBD2 (6 bases). Looked up from germline, CDR1 is SGDLS and CDR2 is YYNGEE. V was pared by 1 base and J by 10 bases, with 21 bases between. This CDR3 has 16 amino acids. The DNA for the CDR3 is TGTGCCAGCAGCGTATCGCGGGACCCCACCCTCGGGGAGCAGTTCTTC. Its translation: CASSVSRDPTLGEQFF.

This chain uses TRBV7-9 with TRBJ2-7; 7 bases are shared with TRBD1. From germline, CDR1 is SEHNR and CDR2 FQNEAQ (reference sequence). The length of the CDR3 is 18 residues. J lost 2 bases, V lost 5 bases, and 18 bases had no gene match. The CDR3 sequence: CASSPRGPNTPPTYEQYF. CDR3 sequence (DNA): TGTGCCAGCAGCCCGAGGGGGCCGAATACCCCACCCACCTACGAGCAGTACTTC.

The chain joins TRBV10-3 to TRBJ2-3, with D unclear. The CDR3 sequence is 15 residues long. With 10 bases removed from V and 0 bases from J, the gap between germline ends came to 17 bases. Germline lookup yields CDR1 ENHRY and CDR2 SYGVKD. CDR3 protein: CASLANSASTDTQYF. The DNA for the CDR3 is TGTGCCAGCCTCGCAAACAGTGCTAGCACAGATACGCAGTATTTT.

The CDR3 is CASSEWGRAGTAPYQPQHF. The CDR3 DNA is TGTGCCAGCAGTGAATGGGGTCGGGCAGGGACGGCTCCCTATCAGCCCCAGCATTTT. The chain is built from TRBV2 and TRBJ1-5, with a tentative D call TRBD1 (5 bases). The CDR3 length is 19 residues. In germline, CDR1 is SNHLY, CDR2 FYNNEI. Deletions cut 2 bases from V and 5 bases from J, with 25 bases between. Combining the CDR3 with reference TRBV2 and TRBJ1-5 gives the whole variable domain EPEVTQTPSHQVTQMGQEVILRCVPISNHLYFYWYRQILGQKVEFLVSFYNNEISEKSEIFDDQFSVERPDGSNFTLKIRSTKLEDSAMYFCASSEWGRAGTAPYQPQHFGDGTRLSIL.

V gene TRBV2 combines with J gene TRBJ2-4; D could derive from TRBD1 or TRBD2 (6 bases each). Germline V gene data show CDR1 as SNHLY and CDR2 as FYNNEI. The CDR3 covers 19 residues. V was pared by 8 bases and J by 2 bases, with 28 bases between. CDR3: CASSQRVGGGILTKNIQYF. In DNA form, the CDR3 reads TGTGCCAGCTCCCAAAGGGTTGGAGGGGGGATTTTGACCAAAAACATTCAGTACTTC.

The chain couples TRBV29-1 to TRBJ2-7; possibly TRBD1 for D (6 bases). Trimming took off 7 bases at V and 4 bases at J, with 17 bases between the two ends. Germline V gene lookup returns CDR1 SQVTM and CDR2 ANQGSEA. This CDR3 spans 13 amino acids. The CDR3 DNA reads TGCAGCGCCGCGATCACCAGGGGTTACGAGCAGTACTTC. Amino acids: CSAAITRGYEQYF.

This chain connects TRBV28 to TRBJ2-7; D tentatively fits TRBD1 or TRBD2 (5 bases each). Germline V lookup: CDR1 MDHEN, CDR2 SYDVKM. The CDR3 extends over 15 amino acids. Trimming shortened V by 5 bases and J by 0 bases, and 14 bases separated the two germline ends. For the CDR3, the DNA is TGTGCCAGCAGTAAAGGACAAGGACTCTCCTACGAGCAGTACTTC. As protein: CASSKGQGLSYEQYF.

For the CDR3, the DNA is TGTGCCAGCAGTTTCCAGGGGACTAGCGGGGGGTTTCCCTACGAGCAGTACTTC. Translating gives CASSFQGTSGGFPYEQYF. V and J are TRBV11-3 and TRBJ2-7, with 15 bases identical to TRBD2. V trimming: 6 bases; J trimming: 2 bases; junction bases outside the gene matches: 11. Germline V gene data show CDR1 as SGHNT and CDR2 as YENEEA. The CDR3 loop spans 18 amino acids.

This clone was detected a few times. The gene calls are TRBV2 and TRBJ1-1, with 9 positions matching TRBD1. CDR1 is SNHLY and CDR2 is FYNNEI in the germline V gene. V lost 4 bases and J lost 11; bases outside the gene matches: 8. There are 13 residues in the CDR3. In DNA, the CDR3 is TGTGCCAGCAGTGCTTTCCGGGACAGGGCGGCTTTCTTT. Protein sequence: CASSAFRDRAAFF. The full variable domain, its missing parts supplied by reference TRBV2 and TRBJ1-1, is EPEVTQTPSHQVTQMGQEVILRCVPISNHLYFYWYRQILGQKVEFLVSFYNNEISEKSEIFDDQFSVERPDGSNFTLKIRSTKLEDSAMYFCASSAFRDRAAFFGQGTRLTVV.

V is TRBV5-1 and J is TRBJ2-5; 12 bases are shared with TRBD2. J was trimmed by 4 bases and V by 0 bases; bases with no gene match: 7. CDR1 and CDR2 from the germline V gene are SGHRS and YFSETQ. This CDR3 is built from 17 residues. DNA for the CDR3: TGCGCCAGCAGCTTGGGTGGACTAGCGGGGAGTACAGAGACCCAGTACTTC. Its protein product is CASSLGGLAGSTETQYF.

Judged by abundance, this clone is medium-sized (0.01 to 0.1%). The gene calls are TRBV10-3 and TRBJ1-5; maybe TRBD1 (6 bases). V shed 6 bases and J shed 4 bases, with 13 bases lying between them. The CDR3 sequence is 14 residues long. Germline V gives CDR1 ENHRY, CDR2 SYGVKD. The chain's CDR3 is CAIRQGGENQPQHF. The CDR3 DNA is TGTGCCATCAGACAGGGAGGTGAGAATCAGCCCCAGCATTTT.

The rearrangement uses TRBV11-2 and TRBJ1-2, with D perhaps matching TRBD1 (6 bases). This CDR3 spans 15 amino acids. Trimming removed 2 bases at V and 1 base at J, with 11 bases between. Germline V gives CDR1 SGHAT, CDR2 FQNNGV. The chain's CDR3 is CASSLQGPLNYGYTF. The CDR3 DNA is TGTGCCAGCAGCTTACAGGGGCCTCTTAACTATGGCTACACCTTC.

The V gene is TRBV4-1, the J gene TRBJ1-5; 11 positions match TRBD1. V lost 2 bases to trimming and J lost 4 bases; unmatched junction nucleotides: 16. Germline CDR1 and CDR2: MGHRA and YSYEKL. This CDR3 is 20 amino acids long. CDR3 sequence: CASSQYSPGQGGAWNQPQHF. Written as DNA, the CDR3 is TGCGCCAGCAGCCAATATTCTCCGGGACAGGGGGGGGCTTGGAATCAGCCCCAGCATTTT.

The V and J genes are TRBV9 and TRBJ2-1; D unresolved. Trimming left V 0 bases short and J 6 bases short, with 16 bases between. The CDR3 consists of 16 residues. CDR1 and CDR2 (germline): SGDLS, YYNGEE. CDR3 in DNA: TGTGCCAGCAGCGTAGCGGCAACCCCCCCCGGCAATGAGCAGTTCTTC. Translating gives CASSVAATPPGNEQFF. Full variable domain (remainder filled in from reference TRBV9 and TRBJ2-1): DSGVTQTPKHLITATGQRVTLRCSPRSGDLSVYWYQQSLDQGLQFLIQYYNGEERAKGNILERFSAQQFPDLHSELNLSSLELGDSALYFCASSVAATPPGNEQFFGPGTRLTVL.

V and J are TRBV12-3 or TRBV12-4 and TRBJ2-5; possible D gene TRBD1, 6 bases. The CDR3 has 13 residues. V gave up 5 bases and J gave up 4 bases, with 11 bases separating them. CDR3 sequence (DNA): TGTGCCAGCAGTAGGGGGTCGAGAGAGACCCAGTACTTC. Its protein is CASSRGSRETQYF.

The V and J genes are TRBV7-8 and TRBJ1-5; possible D gene TRBD1, 5 bases. Germline assignment: CDR1 SGHVS and CDR2 FQNEAQ. The CDR3 consists of 18 residues. With 1 base removed from V and 6 bases from J, the gap between germline ends came to 22 bases. DNA for the CDR3: TGTGCCAGCAGCTTAGAGGGGTCGGCAGGGCGGCGTGCTCAGCCCCAGCATTTT. Translating gives CASSLEGSAGRRAQPQHF.

This sequence joins TRBV2 and TRBJ2-7; D remains ambiguous. Trimming cost V 3 bases and J 9 bases, with 15 bases left between them. The CDR3 extends over 13 amino acids. Germline CDR1 and CDR2: SNHLY and FYNNEI. Written as DNA, the CDR3 is TGTGCCAGCAGTGATCCGGTGGGGATAAGGCAGTACTTC. Translation: CASSDPVGIRQYF. Combining the CDR3 with reference TRBV2 and TRBJ2-7 gives the whole variable domain EPEVTQTPSHQVTQMGQEVILRCVPISNHLYFYWYRQILGQKVEFLVSFYNNEISEKSEIFDDQFSVERPDGSNFTLKIRSTKLEDSAMYFCASSDPVGIRQYFGPGTRLTVT.

This clone was observed a handful of times. One end of the junction varies from germline; a read error may be responsible. V is TRBV28 and J is TRBJ1-2, with 10 bases lining up with TRBD1. Germline CDR1 and CDR2: MDHEN and SYDVKM. The length of the CDR3 is 14 residues. The DNA for the CDR3 is TGTGTCAGCAGTCTTGACAGGGGGCCCTATGGCTACACCTTC. Protein sequence: CVSSLDRGPYGYTF.

This clone has a handful of counts. This chain joins TRBV6-6 and TRBJ1-2; D call uncertain. Between the trimmed V and J ends, which lost 0 bases and 5 bases, there was a span of 10 bases. The CDR3 runs to 14 residues. The germline V gene has CDR1 MNHNY and CDR2 SVGAGI (reference sequence). CDR3 in amino acids: CASSYSRIGYGYTF. The CDR3 DNA sequence: TGTGCCAGCAGTTACTCACGGATCGGATATGGCTACACCTTC.

This clone came up once. This sequence joins TRBV6-6 and TRBJ1-3; D gene uncertain. The length of the CDR3 is 14 residues. V was cut by 6 bases and J by 1 base, with 10 bases left in between. The V gene's germline CDR1 is MNHNY and CDR2 SVGAGI (reference sequence). The CDR3 coding sequence is TGTGCCAGCAGCTCGACACGTTCTGGAAACACCATATATTTT. This gives the protein CASSSTRSGNTIYF.

The V gene is TRBV2, the J gene TRBJ1-3, with no clear D. The CDR3 is made up of 15 amino acids. V dropped 3 bases and J dropped 1 base, with 10 bases sitting between them. Germline CDR1 and CDR2: SNHLY and FYNNEI. The CDR3 sequence: CASSDGVRSGNTIYF. CDR3 DNA: TGTGCCAGCAGTGACGGGGTACGATCTGGAAACACCATATATTTT.